Following are 10 T cell receptor beta chains from one sample sequenced in a study of blood T cell repertoires in COVID-19. Profiled with immunoSEQ multiplex PCR; TCRdb holds only in-frame clones, not every one. Of around 250,000 clones in the sample, approximately 80% were seen once. Material: peripheral blood. Receptor source: a man in his thirties or forties who had recovered from COVID-19.

The chain has TRBV6-1 and TRBJ2-5, with 7 bases aligning to TRBD1. Germline V lookup: CDR1 MNHNS, CDR2 SASEGT. V shed 3 bases and J 9 bases; nucleotides not matched to a gene: 10. This CDR3 region has 14 residues. In DNA form, the CDR3 reads TGTGCCAGCAGTGACCGGGACAGTCCCATGGCCCAGTACTTC. Protein product: CASSDRDSPMAQYF.

The chain is built from TRBV19 and TRBJ1-4; a possible D gene is TRBD1 (5 bases). V was cut by 5 bases and J by 6 bases, with 7 bases left in between. This CDR3 is 12 amino acids long. Germline V gene sequence: CDR1 LNHDA, CDR2 SQIVND (reference sequence). In DNA form, the CDR3 reads TGTGCCAGTAGTCAACAGGATGAAAAACTGTTTTTT. Translating gives CASSQQDEKLFF.

This clone showed up just a few times. V is TRBV5-6 and J is TRBJ1-6; 11 bases agree with TRBD1. Germline CDR1 and CDR2: SGHDT and YYEEEE. The trim removed 4 bases at V and 8 bases at J, leaving 2 bases unmatched. The CDR3 is 14 residues long. CDR3 DNA sequence: TGTGCCAGCAGCCGGACAGGGGGCGATTCACCCCTCCACTTT. Its translation is CASSRTGGDSPLHF.

The chain is built from TRBV24-1 and TRBJ1-4, with 11 nucleotides matching TRBD1. Trimming took 4 bases from V and 7 from J; bases not matched to a gene: 7. CDR3 length equals 16 residues. CDR1 is KGHDR and CDR2 is SFDVKD in the germline V gene. CDR3 in amino acids: CATSDGGQGAREKLFF. DNA for the CDR3: TGTGCCACCAGTGACGGCGGACAGGGGGCGCGTGAAAAACTGTTTTTT.

This rearrangement joins TRBV28 to TRBJ1-4, with 9 bases fitting TRBD1. Trimming took 4 bases from V and 7 from J; bases not matched to a gene: 7. The CDR3 loop spans 15 amino acids. The germline gives CDR1 MDHEN, CDR2 SYDVKM. The CDR3, as DNA: TGTGCCAGCAGTTGGGACAGGGAGGGGGGTGAAAAACTGTTTTTT. It translates to CASSWDREGGEKLFF.

V is TRBV9 and J is TRBJ1-2, with TRBD1 identical over 9 bases. J was trimmed by 3 bases and V by 5 bases; bases with no gene match: 8. The CDR3 loop spans 15 amino acids. In germline, CDR1 is SGDLS, CDR2 YYNGEE. This chain's CDR3 is CASRQGQGVDYGYTF. In nucleotides, the CDR3 is TGTGCCAGCAGACAGGGACAGGGCGTCGACTATGGCTACACCTTC. Combining the CDR3 with reference TRBV9 and TRBJ1-2 gives the whole variable domain DSGVTQTPKHLITATGQRVTLRCSPRSGDLSVYWYQQSLDQGLQFLIQYYNGEERAKGNILERFSAQQFPDLHSELNLSSLELGDSALYFCASRQGQGVDYGYTFGSGTRLTVV.

In this sample, this clone turned up once. V and J are TRBV20-1 and TRBJ2-3; possibly TRBD2 for D (5 bases). Trimming left V 3 bases short and J 2 bases short, with 18 bases between. Germline V gene lookup returns CDR1 DFQATT and CDR2 SNEGSKA (reference sequence). The CDR3 length is 16 residues. This chain's CDR3 is CSASDIGGGYTDTQYF. For the CDR3, the DNA is TGCAGTGCTAGTGACATCGGTGGCGGGTACACAGATACGCAGTATTTT.

This rearrangement joins TRBV2 to TRBJ2-7, with 8 bases identical to TRBD1. The ends lost 6 bases at V and 2 bases at J; junction bases unmatched: 3. The CDR3 runs to 13 residues. The germline V gene has CDR1 SNHLY and CDR2 FYNNEI. The CDR3 reads CASRGTGTYEQYF. As DNA, the CDR3 is TGTGCCAGCAGGGGGACAGGTACCTACGAGCAGTACTTC.

CDR3 protein: CASSLRTGGSSYEQYV. Here the CDR3 DNA reads TGTGCCAGCAGTTTACGGACAGGGGGCTCTTCCTACGAGCAGTACGTC. This chain uses TRBV28 with TRBJ2-7; 11 bases are a match to TRBD1. Germline V gene sequence: CDR1 MDHEN, CDR2 SYDVKM. This CDR3 is built from 16 residues. V lost 2 bases to trimming and J lost 1 base; unmatched junction nucleotides: 4.

V usage is TRBV5-6 and J usage is TRBJ2-2; a weak D match, TRBD1 (5 bases). CDR1 SGHDT and CDR2 YYEEEE come from the germline V gene. V was clipped by 4 bases and J by 3 bases, with 13 bases between them. This CDR3 is built from 15 residues. The CDR3 DNA reads as TGTGCCAGCAGCATCAGGGTTCGCGACACCGGGGAGCTGTTTTTT. This sequence encodes CASSIRVRDTGELFF.